This T cell receptor beta chain was documented in a study of Graves' ophthalmopathy and Graves' hyperthyroidism. In the study overall: The blood sample was drawn at first diagnosis and before any treatment.

CDR3 size: 13 residues. The germline V gene encodes CDR1 KGHDR and CDR2 SFDVKD. V lost 7 bases and J lost 6, with 12 bases in between. General study findings and limits: This model predicted ophthalmopathy progression (sensitivity 65% to 71%, specificity approximately 77%). Between ophthalmopathy and stable hyperthyroidism, a 13-signature model drew a separation with around 86% sensitivity and less than 83% specificity.

As the template, RNA transcripts were used to amplify TCR beta CDR3 regions. Scientists carried out first-round RT-PCR using HTBI primers and then a second-round multiplex PCR. TCRdb reanalysed the multiplex PCR reads using MiXCR and keeps one entry per CDR3 protein. Of hundreds of thousands of distinct CDR3 sequences in the sample, under 50% were seen once. Notes on this clonotype: The antigen is not known.

Other autoimmune diseases, uncontrolled infections, pregnancy and lactation each led to patient exclusion. V usage is TRBV24-1 and J usage is TRBJ1-5; D ambiguous. The TCR sequence derives from an adult man with Graves' ophthalmopathy. The material sequenced was peripheral blood. The CDR3: CATRADRTQPQHF. The CDR3 DNA follows: TGTGCCACCAGAGCGGACCGAACTCAGCCCCAGCATTTT.